These 4 T cell receptor beta chains share one sample of origin, sequenced in a study of post-analysis software for immune sequencing data. The library was made from cDNA and included unique molecular identifiers. TCRdb re-analysed the PCR reads in MiXCR, keeping a single row per CDR3 protein. The sample carries 750,000 to 950,000 distinct CDR3 sequences, about 57% recorded once. Their antigen targets remain unknown. Points from the study as a whole: TRBV5-6, TRBV5-1 and TRBV20-1 were among about 5 TRBV segments more frequent in patients than controls.

Sequenced sample: blood. These receptors were collected from a girl aged 5 to 17 with multiple sclerosis.

This clonotype was recorded a few times. J is TRBJ2-4 and V is TRBV20-1; D possibly corresponds to TRBD2 (6 bases). The DNA end is a closer match to TRBJ2-7, so the J assignment may be wrong. This CDR3 has 12 residues. Per germline, CDR1 DFQATT and CDR2 SNEGSKA (reference sequence). CDR3 amino acids: CSATEGPYEQYF. The CDR3, as DNA: TGCAGTGCTACGGAGGGGCCCTACGAGCAGTACTTC.

V is TRBV20-1 and J is TRBJ2-1; 14 nucleotides agree with TRBD2. CDR3 length: 17 residues. The V segment lost 5 bases and the J segment 3 bases; nucleotides outside the gene matches: 9. Germline-derived CDR1 and CDR2 are DFQATT and SNEGSKA (reference sequence). CDR3 sequence reads: CSAWGLAGVRGYNEQFF. For the CDR3, the DNA is TGCAGTGCTTGGGGACTAGCGGGAGTTAGGGGCTACAATGAGCAGTTCTTC.

Note on this clonotype: Its ends do not fully match the called genes, so a read error is possible. The chain recombines TRBV25-1 with TRBJ2-2, with 7 nucleotides matching TRBD2. The CDR3 spans 15 residues. The germline gives CDR1 MGHDK, CDR2 SYGVNS. CDR3 DNA sequence: TGTGCCAGCAGTAGTGCGGGAGATTGGACCGGGGAGCGGTTTTTT. Its translation: CASSSAGDWTGERFF.

The chain carries TRBV3-1 and TRBJ2-3; D is possibly TRBD1 (6 bases). CDR1 and CDR2 from the germline V gene are LGHDT and YNNKEL (reference sequence). The CDR3 sequence is 18 residues long. Trimming pared 0 bases from V and 7 bases from J, leaving 23 bases between. The CDR3 nucleotides are TGTGCCAGCAGCCAAGATTACCTTGAACAGGGAATTCTGAATACGCAGTATTTT. Protein sequence: CASSQDYLEQGILNTQYF.